The present T cell receptor beta chain was sequenced within a study of blood T cell repertoires in COVID-19. The overall study: The United States, Italy and Spain supplied acute and convalescent COVID-19 samples. The cDNA or gDNA used as material had been derived from T cells, B-cell-depleted T cells, or PBMCs.

Under the authors' procedure: The assay estimated nucleated cells by amplifying reference gene primers. Produced via immunoSEQ multiplex PCR; TCRdb's table is partial and in-frame only. V and J calls and clone size are copied from that table; D and trimming were computed from the DNA. The table lists around 160,000 clones, over 75% of them singletons. CDR1 is SGHVS, CDR2 FNYEAQ, per germline. The CDR3 spans 16 residues. Trimming took off 1 base at V and 6 bases at J, with 16 bases between the two ends. While infection was still active, Seattle patients were enrolled and then followed longitudinally. The chain couples TRBV7-6 to TRBJ2-1; weak D call: TRBD1 (6 bases). The sequence was collected from a woman aged 55 to 70 with COVID-19, enrolled during active disease. The sample comprised peripheral blood. CDR3 amino acids: CASSLGVGHLRNEQFF. The CDR3 DNA follows: TGTGCCAGCAGCTTAGGGGTGGGACATCTACGCAATGAGCAGTTCTTC.